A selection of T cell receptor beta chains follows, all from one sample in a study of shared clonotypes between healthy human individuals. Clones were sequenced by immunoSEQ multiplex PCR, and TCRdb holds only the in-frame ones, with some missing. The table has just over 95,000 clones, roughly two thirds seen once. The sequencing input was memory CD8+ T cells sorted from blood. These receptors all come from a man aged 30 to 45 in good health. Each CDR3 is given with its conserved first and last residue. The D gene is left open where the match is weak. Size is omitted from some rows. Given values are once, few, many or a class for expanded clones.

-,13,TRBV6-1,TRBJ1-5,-,CASSELSVSAQHF,TGTGCCAGCAGTGAACTGTCGGTTTCAGCCCAGCATTTT
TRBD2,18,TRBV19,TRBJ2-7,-,CASSMFGTSGRPPYEQYF,TGTGCCAGTAGTATGTTCGGGACTAGCGGGAGGCCCCCCTACGAGCAGTACTTC
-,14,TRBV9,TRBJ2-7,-,CASSVDSSTYEQYF,TGTGCCAGCAGCGTAGATAGCTCAACCTACGAGCAGTACTTC
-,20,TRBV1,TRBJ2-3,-,CTSSQSIGLAGGIITDTQYF,TGCACCAGCAGCCAATCCATAGGACTAGCGGGAGGGATAATTACAGATACGCAGTATTTT
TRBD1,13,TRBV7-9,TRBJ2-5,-,CASSGQGQETQYF,TGTGCCAGCTCTGGACAGGGACAAGAGACCCAGTACTTC
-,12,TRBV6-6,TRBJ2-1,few,CAIVSSYNEQFF,TGTGCCATCGTTAGCTCCTACAATGAGCAGTTCTTC
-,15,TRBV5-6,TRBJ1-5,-,CASSLAAARNQPQHF,TGTGCCAGCAGCTTGGCGGCAGCTCGCAATCAGCCCCAGCATTTT
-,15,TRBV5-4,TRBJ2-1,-,CASSLLQNSYNEQFF,TGTGCCAGCAGCTTGTTGCAGAACTCCTACAATGAGCAGTTCTTC
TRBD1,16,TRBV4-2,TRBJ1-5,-,CASSQALGQGDQPQHF,TGTGCCAGCAGCCAAGCCCTAGGACAGGGGGATCAGCCCCAGCATTTT
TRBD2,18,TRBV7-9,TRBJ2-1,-,CASSRRGLAGALYNEQFF,TGTGCCAGCAGCCGCCGCGGACTAGCGGGAGCTCTTTACAATGAGCAGTTCTTC
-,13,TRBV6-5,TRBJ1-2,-,CASSYTGMRGYTF,TGTGCCAGCAGTTACACAGGGATGCGTGGCTACACCTTC
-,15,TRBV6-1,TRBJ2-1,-,CASSPTQGSFDEQFF,TGTGCCAGCAGCCCCACGCAGGGGTCCTTCGATGAGCAGTTCTTC
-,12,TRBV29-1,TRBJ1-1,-,CSVYRLNTEAFF,TGCAGCGTTTACAGGCTTAACACTGAAGCTTTCTTT
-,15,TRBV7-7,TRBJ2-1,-,CASSWGNDPFNEQFF,TGTGCTAGCAGCTGGGGAAATGACCCATTCAATGAGCAGTTCTTC
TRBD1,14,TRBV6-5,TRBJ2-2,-,CAIRQGPDTGELFF,TGTGCCATCCGACAGGGGCCAGACACCGGGGAGCTGTTTTTT
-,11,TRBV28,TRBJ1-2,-,CASSSDYGYTF,TGTGCCAGCAGTAGTGATTATGGCTACACCTTC
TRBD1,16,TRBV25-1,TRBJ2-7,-,CASSVSRGQGLYEQYF,TGTGCCAGCAGTGTTTCGCGGGGACAGGGGCTATACGAGCAGTACTTC
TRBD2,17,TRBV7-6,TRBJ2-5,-,CASSLGPSGTHQETQYF,TGTGCCAGCAGCTTAGGCCCTAGCGGAACGCACCAAGAGACCCAGTACTTC
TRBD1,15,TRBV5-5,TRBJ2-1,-,CASGNRDRQFNEQFF,TGTGCCAGCGGAAACCGGGACAGGCAGTTCAATGAGCAGTTCTTC
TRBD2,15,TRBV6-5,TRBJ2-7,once,CASSHRGLADYEQYF,TGTGCCAGCAGCCACCGGGGACTAGCGGACTACGAGCAGTACTTC
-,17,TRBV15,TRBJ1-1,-,CATSRDRWEWWYTEAFF,TGTGCCACCAGCAGAGATCGATGGGAATGGTGGTACACTGAAGCTTTCTTT
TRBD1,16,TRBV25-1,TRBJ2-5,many,CASSGYNRDSQESQYF,TGTGCCAGCAGTGGCTATAACCGGGACAGCCAAGAGTCCCAGTACTTC
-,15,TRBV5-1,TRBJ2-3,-,CASSLDSPGTDTQYF,TGCGCCAGCAGCTTGGATTCCCCCGGGACAGATACGCAGTATTTT
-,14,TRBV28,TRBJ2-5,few,CASSLTGDAGTQYF,TGTGCCAGCAGTTTAACCGGGGATGCCGGGACCCAGTACTTC
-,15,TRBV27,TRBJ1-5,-,CASSPGGGAGQPQHF,TGTGCCAGCAGTCCCGGCGGGGGCGCGGGTCAGCCCCAGCATTTT
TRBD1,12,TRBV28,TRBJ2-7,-,CASRQGVYEQYF,TGTGCCAGCCGACAGGGAGTCTACGAGCAGTACTTC
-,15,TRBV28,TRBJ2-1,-,CASSLAQRGLGEQFF,TGTGCCAGCAGTTTAGCACAGAGGGGACTTGGGGAGCAGTTCTTC
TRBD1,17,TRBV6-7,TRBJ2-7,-,CASSYPIITDRGYEQYF,TGTGCCAGCAGTTACCCGATCATTACGGACAGGGGGTACGAGCAGTACTTC
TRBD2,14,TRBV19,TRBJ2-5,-,CASCTTWGGETQYF,TGTGCCAGTTGTACGACCTGGGGGGGAGAGACCCAGTACTTC
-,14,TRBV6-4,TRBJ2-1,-,CASSESGEYNEQFF,TGTGCCAGCAGTGAATCGGGGGAATACAATGAGCAGTTCTTC
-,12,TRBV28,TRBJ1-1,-,CASSFPGQGAFF,TGTGCCAGCAGTTTTCCCGGCCAGGGAGCTTTCTTT
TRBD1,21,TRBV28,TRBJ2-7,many,CASSLDLVGTGTGGFEYEQYF,TGTGCCAGCAGTTTAGATCTGGTCGGCACCGGGACAGGGGGTTTTGAGTACGAGCAGTACTTC
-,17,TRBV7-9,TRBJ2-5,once,CASSPSRGQGAQETQYF,TGTGCCAGCAGCCCTTCCCGAGGTCAGGGAGCCCAAGAGACCCAGTACTTC
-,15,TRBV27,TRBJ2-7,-,CASSYQRGGAYEQYF,TGTGCCAGCAGTTATCAGAGAGGCGGAGCCTACGAGCAGTACTTC
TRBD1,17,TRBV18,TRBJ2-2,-,CASSPEDRAINTGELFF,TGTGCCAGCTCACCGGAAGACAGGGCGATAAACACCGGGGAGCTGTTTTTT
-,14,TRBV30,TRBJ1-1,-,CAWSVGEMNTEAFF,TGTGCCTGGAGTGTAGGGGAAATGAACACTGAAGCTTTCTTT
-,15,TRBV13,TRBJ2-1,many,CASSLTRNTDNEQFF,TGTGCCAGCAGCCTAACCCGGAACACGGACAATGAGCAGTTCTTC
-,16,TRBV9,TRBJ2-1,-,CASSEYRGGNRNEQFF,TGTGCCAGCAGCGAGTACAGGGGGGGGAATCGCAATGAGCAGTTCTTC
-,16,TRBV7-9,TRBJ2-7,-,CASSLALSGRDYEQYF,TGTGCCAGCAGCTTAGCACTCTCCGGGAGAGACTACGAGCAGTACTTC
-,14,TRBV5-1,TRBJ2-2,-,CASSSSQGTGELFF,TGCGCCAGCAGCAGTTCACAGGGTACCGGGGAGCTGTTTTTT
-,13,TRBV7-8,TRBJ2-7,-,CASSLDPRYEQYF,TGTGCCAGCAGCTTAGACCCCAGATACGAGCAGTACTTC
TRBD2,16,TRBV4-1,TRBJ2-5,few,CASSQEGSGRGETQYF,TGCGCCAGCAGCCAAGAGGGTAGCGGGAGAGGTGAGACCCAGTACTTC
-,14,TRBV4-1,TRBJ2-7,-,CASSQLTGTLEQYF,TGCGCCAGCAGCCAGCTGACCGGGACACTCGAGCAGTACTTC
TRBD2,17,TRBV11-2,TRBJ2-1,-,CASSLSRGSGREDEQFF,TGTGCCAGCAGCTTATCGCGAGGTAGCGGGAGGGAGGATGAGCAGTTCTTC
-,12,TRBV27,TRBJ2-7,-,CASSLPGTEQYF,TGTGCCAGCAGTTTACCAGGGACCGAGCAGTACTTC
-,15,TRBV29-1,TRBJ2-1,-,CSVHPRGKTYNEQFF,TGCAGCGTTCATCCCCGCGGGAAGACCTACAATGAGCAGTTCTTC
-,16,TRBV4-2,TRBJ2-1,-,CASSQVVAFSYNEQFF,TGTGCCAGCAGCCAAGTGGTGGCTTTCTCCTACAATGAGCAGTTCTTC
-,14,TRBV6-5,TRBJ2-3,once,CVSSPLASTDTQYF,TGTGTCAGCAGCCCCTTGGCGAGCACAGATACGCAGTATTTT
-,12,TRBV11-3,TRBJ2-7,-,CASSLDGYEQYF,TGTGCCAGCAGCTTAGATGGCTACGAGCAGTACTTC
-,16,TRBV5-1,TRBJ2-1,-,CASSLRSDLTYNEQFF,TGCGCCAGCAGTCTAAGGTCGGACTTAACCTACAATGAGCAGTTCTTC
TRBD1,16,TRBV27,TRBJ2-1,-,CASSLSPGGEYNEQFF,TGTGCCAGCAGTTTATCACCAGGGGGCGAGTACAATGAGCAGTTCTTC
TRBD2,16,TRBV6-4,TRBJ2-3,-,CASSAEAGGPTDTQYF,TGTGCCAGCAGTGCCGAAGCGGGAGGGCCCACAGATACGCAGTATTTT
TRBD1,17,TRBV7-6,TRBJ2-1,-,CASSLGPGTGASNEQFF,TGTGCCAGCAGCTTAGGCCCCGGGACAGGGGCCTCCAATGAGCAGTTCTTC
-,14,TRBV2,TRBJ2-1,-,CASSERVGHHEQFF,TGTGCCAGCAGTGAAAGGGTTGGACACCATGAGCAGTTCTTC
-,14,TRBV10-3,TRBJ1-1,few,CAISEGRGSTEAFF,TGTGCCATCAGTGAGGGGAGGGGGAGCACTGAAGCTTTCTTT
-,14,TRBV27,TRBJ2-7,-,CASLKRAPPYEQYF,TGTGCCAGTTTAAAGCGGGCGCCTCCCTACGAGCAGTACTTC
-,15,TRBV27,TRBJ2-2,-,CASRLSGGNTGELFF,TGTGCCAGCAGACTCTCCGGGGGAAACACCGGGGAGCTGTTTTTT
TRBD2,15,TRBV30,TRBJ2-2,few,CAWRSLAGDTGELFF,TGTGCCTGGAGATCGCTAGCGGGAGACACCGGGGAGCTGTTTTTT
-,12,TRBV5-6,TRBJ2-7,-,CASNKGGYEQYF,TGTGCCAGCAATAAGGGAGGCTACGAGCAGTACTTC
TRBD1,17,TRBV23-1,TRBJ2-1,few,CASSHPTGESSYNEQFF,TGCGCCAGCAGTCATCCGACAGGGGAGAGCTCCTACAATGAGCAGTTCTTC